Below are 10 T cell receptor beta chains sequenced from a single sample in a study of T-cell reconstitution after alpha-beta-depleted transplantation in children. Preparation of the TCRbeta library used unique molecular identifiers. TCRdb reprocessed the PCR reads via MiXCR and lists one record per CDR3 protein. The profile shows approximately 240,000 distinct CDR3 sequences, about a tenth of them singletons. Source: PBMCs, taken before TCRalphabeta/CD19-depleted stem cell transplant. These receptors were taken from a child under three years old with acute myeloid leukemia, due to receive a stem cell transplant.

This clonotype was recorded many times. CDR3 DNA: TGTGCCAGCAGCTTATCCGAGCGAAACGCGAACACCGGGGAGCTGTTTTTT. This sequence encodes CASSLSERNANTGELFF. V gene TRBV7-6 combines with J gene TRBJ2-2; D call uncertain. Trimming took 2 bases from V and 0 from J, leaving 13 bases between them. The germline V gene encodes CDR1 SGHVS and CDR2 FNYEAQ. CDR3 length: 17 residues.

This clonotype occurred many times. The V gene is TRBV6-5, the J gene TRBJ1-6; D might be TRBD1 (5 bases). Germline CDR1 is MNHEY and CDR2 is SVGAGI. The CDR3 runs 14 residues. V gave up 1 base and J gave up 8 bases, with 9 bases separating them. The CDR3: CASSYLGDDSPLHF. The CDR3 DNA follows: TGTGCCAGCAGTTACTTGGGGGATGATTCACCCCTCCACTTT.

In this sample, this clonotype turned up many times. The chain carries TRBV6-2 or TRBV6-3 and TRBJ2-3; 8 bases line up with TRBD2. Trimming at V came to 1 base and at J to 7 bases, leaving 7 bases not matched to a gene. Germline assignment: CDR1 MNHEY and CDR2 SVGEGT. CDR3 size: 15 residues. In DNA form, the CDR3 reads TGTGCCAGCAGTTACTGGGTAGCGGGACAATATACGCAGTATTTT. This sequence encodes CASSYWVAGQYTQYF.

This clonotype was counted at least ten times. The chain links TRBV20-1 to TRBJ2-1; TRBD2 agrees at 7 bases. Trimming at V came to 6 bases and at J to 2 bases, leaving 10 bases not matched to a gene. Per germline, CDR1 DFQATT and CDR2 SNEGSKA (reference sequence). The CDR3 spans 15 residues. CDR3 bases: TGCAGTGCCCCCCCAGGCGGGAGCCCCTACAATGAGCAGTTCTTC. Residues: CSAPPGGSPYNEQFF.

This clonotype has a count of ten or more. V and J are TRBV28 and TRBJ2-4; D is unclear. The CDR3 extends over 12 amino acids. Germline CDR1 is MDHEN and CDR2 is SYDVKM. V was shortened by 6 bases and J by 6 bases, with 9 bases between the two germline ends. CDR3 amino acids: CASSKKINIQYF. In DNA form, the CDR3 reads TGTGCCAGCAGCAAAAAAATAAACATTCAGTACTTC.

This clonotype showed up many times. The J gene is TRBJ1-4, the V gene TRBV20-1; possibly TRBD1 for D (6 bases). Germline CDR1 reads DFQATT; CDR2 reads SNEGSKA (reference sequence). The CDR3 spans 14 residues. V was clipped by 0 bases and J by 7 bases, with 12 bases between them. CDR3 region: CSAREGGRFEKLFF. CDR3 DNA sequence: TGCAGTGCTAGAGAAGGGGGGCGATTTGAAAAACTGTTTTTT.

This clonotype was seen at least ten times. The chain joins TRBV14 to TRBJ2-7, with a tentative D call TRBD2 (5 bases). In germline, CDR1 is SGHDN, CDR2 FVKESK. V was trimmed by 2 bases and J by 7 bases, leaving 6 bases between them. The CDR3 is 11 amino acids. CDR3 amino acids: CASSQWREQYF. In DNA form, the CDR3 reads TGTGCCAGCAGCCAATGGAGGGAGCAGTACTTC.

This clonotype was picked up many times. V usage is TRBV29-1 and J usage is TRBJ1-3, with 8 bases fitting TRBD1. Germline-derived CDR1 and CDR2 are SQVTM and ANQGSEA. The CDR3 covers 14 residues. The trim removed 5 bases at V and 0 bases at J, leaving 3 bases unmatched. CDR3 region: CSVSGQASGNTIYF. In DNA form, the CDR3 reads TGCAGCGTTTCGGGACAGGCCTCTGGAAACACCATATATTTT.

This clonotype was observed many times. The chain employs TRBV7-3 and TRBJ2-1, with unresolved D. CDR1 is SGHTA and CDR2 is FQGTGA in the germline V gene. CDR3 length: 12 residues. V was clipped by 2 bases and J by 5 bases, with 4 bases between them. The CDR3 nucleotides are TGTGCCAGCAGCTTACCGGACAATGAGCAGTTCTTC. Protein product: CASSLPDNEQFF. The whole variable domain, filled in from reference TRBV7-3 and TRBJ2-1, reads GAGVSQTPSNKVTEKGKYVELRCDPISGHTALYWYRQSLGQGPEFLIYFQGTGAADDSGLPNDRFFAVRPEGSVSTLKIQRTERGDSAVYLCASSLPDNEQFFGPGTRLTVL.

This clonotype was recorded many times. The chain uses TRBV2 and TRBJ1-5; D gene unclear. Trimming took off 1 base at V and 0 bases at J, with 7 bases between the two ends. CDR3 size: 15 residues. CDR1 is SNHLY and CDR2 is FYNNEI in the germline V gene. The DNA for the CDR3 is TGTGCCAGCAGTGAAGTGGCAAATAGCAATCAGCCCCAGCATTTT. It codes for CASSEVANSNQPQHF.